These 15 T cell receptor beta chains came from one sample sequenced in a study of T cells in Graves' hyperthyroidism and ophthalmopathy. It was RNA transcripts that yielded the amplified TCR beta CDR3 regions. The HTBI set primed first-round TCR CDR3 RT-PCR. In TCRdb, the multiplex PCR reads were re-called with MiXCR into one record per CDR3 protein. There are 400,000 to 550,000 distinct CDR3 sequences in the sample; around 14% occur only once, and about 17% lies in the top ten. Sequenced sample: blood. Every receptor here comes from a woman aged 18-30 years with Graves' hyperthyroidism.

The sample holds many counts of this clonotype. V usage is TRBV7-8 and J usage is TRBJ2-7; maybe TRBD2 (5 bases). There are 15 residues in the CDR3. V gave up 1 base and J gave up 0 bases, with 10 bases separating them. CDR1 and CDR2 (germline): SGHVS, FQNEAQ. CDR3 sequence reads: CASSLEAGNSYEQYV. DNA for the CDR3: TGTGCCAGCAGCTTAGAGGCGGGTAACTCCTACGAGCAGTACGTC.

This clonotype appeared a few times. The chain combines TRBV5-8 with TRBJ2-7, with TRBD1 matching 8 bases. The junction had 14 bases not matched to a gene; V was cut back by 6 bases and J by 12 bases. Germline CDR1 is SGHTS and CDR2 is YDEGEE. This CDR3 comprises 13 residues. Written as DNA, the CDR3 is TGTGCCAGCATCAACTGGGGTGGCAGGGGGCCGTACTTC. Encoded protein: CASINWGGRGPYF.

The chain employs TRBV4-1 and TRBJ1-1; D possibly corresponds to TRBD1 (5 bases). Trimming stripped 1 base from V and 1 base from J, with 10 bases between. Germline CDR1 is MGHRA and CDR2 is YSYEKL. This CDR3 contains 15 residues. DNA of the CDR3: TGCGCCAGCAGCCAAGTTTTGGGGGAGAACACTGAAGCTTTCTTT. This gives the protein CASSQVLGENTEAFF.

This clonotype was counted many times. This chain joins TRBV29-1 and TRBJ2-3; D gene unclear. The V and J ends lost 7 bases and 2 bases respectively, with 7 bases between them. From germline, CDR1 is SQVTM and CDR2 ANQGSEA. This CDR3 is built from 11 residues. In nucleotides, the CDR3 is TGCAGCGCCGCCCCCACAGATACGCAGTATTTT. It specifies CSAAPTDTQYF.

Concerning this clonotype itself: With a much larger clone just one base away, this may be a read error. This rearrangement joins TRBV19 to TRBJ2-7, with 13 positions matching TRBD2. The CDR3 spans 15 residues. The germline CDR1 and CDR2 sequences are LNHDA and SQIVND (reference sequence). Trimming took 5 bases from V and 2 from J; bases not matched to a gene: 3. CDR3 sequence reads: CASSPGTSGTYEQYV. The CDR3 nucleotides are TGTGCCAGTAGTCCCGGGACTAGCGGGACCTACGAGCAGTACGTC.

This clonotype was picked up many times. The gene calls are TRBV5-1 and TRBJ2-3, with TRBD2 matching over 8 bases. In germline, CDR1 is SGHRS, CDR2 YFSETQ. The CDR3 covers 14 residues. Trimming removed 4 bases from V and 4 bases from J; junction bases left unmatched: 5. This CDR3 reads CASSLDGGADTQYF. The CDR3 DNA follows: TGCGCCAGCAGCCTGGACGGGGGGGCAGATACGCAGTATTTT.

The DNA of the CDR3 is TGCGCCAGCAGTGGGGATCGAAATAGCGGGAGGAGCTACGAGCAGTACTTC. Its protein is CASSGDRNSGRSYEQYF. V gene TRBV10-1 combines with J gene TRBJ2-7; 10 bases agree with TRBD2. Trimming at V came to 4 bases and at J to 3 bases, leaving 12 bases not matched to a gene. This CDR3 contains 17 residues. Germline-derived CDR1 and CDR2 are WNHNN and SYGVQD (reference sequence).

This rearrangement joins TRBV10-2 to TRBJ2-7, with 10 bases lining up with TRBD2. J gave up 5 bases and V 2 bases, and 0 bases lay outside the gene matches. This CDR3 is 13 amino acids long. The germline V gene has CDR1 WSHSY and CDR2 SAAADI. The CDR3 protein is CASSETSGNEQYV. DNA of the CDR3: TGCGCCAGCAGTGAGACTAGCGGGAACGAGCAGTACGTC.

This clonotype occurred a few times. Since a much larger clone is just one base distant, this may be a read error. This chain joins TRBV3-1 and TRBJ2-2; 9 bases align to TRBD2. Trimming removed 6 bases from V and 5 bases from J; junction bases left unmatched: 13. Germline CDR1 LGHDT, CDR2 YNNKEL (reference sequence). The CDR3 covers 17 residues. The CDR3 DNA is TGTGCCAGCAGTGTCGGGACTAGCAGGAGAAGTACCGGGGAGCTGTTTTTT. Its translation is CASSVGTSRRSTGELFF.

This rearrangement joins TRBV12-3 or TRBV12-4 to TRBJ1-2; D gene ambiguous. V shed 5 bases and J shed 6 bases, with 16 bases lying between them. This CDR3 is built from 14 residues. CDR3 sequence: CASSPPAAFNGYTF. The CDR3 bases are TGTGCCAGCAGTCCTCCAGCGGCTTTTAATGGCTACACCTTC.

This clonotype has at least ten counts. The chain uses TRBV27 and TRBJ1-5; no reliable D call. Trimming took off 5 bases at V and 4 bases at J, with 6 bases between the two ends. This CDR3 spans 12 amino acids. Germline CDR1 and CDR2: MNHEY and SMNVEV (reference sequence). CDR3 in DNA: TGTGCCAGCAGTCAGGTTAATCAGCCCCAGCATTTT. Its translation is CASSQVNQPQHF.

Many counts were recorded for this clonotype. The chain employs TRBV19 and TRBJ2-5; D might be TRBD2 (5 bases). Germline CDR1 is LNHDA and CDR2 is SQIVND (reference sequence). The CDR3 extends over 19 amino acids. The V and J ends lost 4 bases and 4 bases respectively, with 28 bases between them. The DNA for the CDR3 is TGTGCCAGTAGTACTCCGTCCACCCTCAACGGGGAGCTTGGAGAGACCCAGTACTTC. Translating it yields CASSTPSTLNGELGETQYF.

Notes on this clonotype: Possible read error: a much larger clone is one base away. This rearrangement joins TRBV12-3 or TRBV12-4 to TRBJ1-2; D not resolved. The CDR3 has 14 residues. V lost 11 bases, J lost 1 base, and 17 bases lay in between. The CDR3 sequence: CAGTPTLFNYGYTF. The CDR3 bases are TGTGCCGGCACCCCGACCTTGTTTAACTATGGCTACACCTTC.

With regard to this clonotype: A much larger clone sits a single nucleotide away, making a read error possible. This chain links TRBV7-3 with TRBJ2-7, with D possibly matching TRBD1 (5 bases). The germline V gene has CDR1 SGHTA and CDR2 FQGTGA. The CDR3 extends over 14 amino acids. CDR3 residues: CAGSPRPGSDEQYF. Here the CDR3 DNA reads TGTGCCGGCAGCCCCCGCCCAGGGTCGGACGAGCAGTACTTC.

This chain links TRBV6-4 with TRBJ2-7; no definite D call. In germline, CDR1 is MRHNA, CDR2 SNTAGT. The length of the CDR3 is 18 residues. Trimming removed 0 bases from V and 2 bases from J, with 20 bases in between. Here the CDR3 DNA reads TGTGCCAGCAGTGACTCTCGTGGGGTCGCAGAAGGAGCCTACGAGCAGTACTTC. It translates to CASSDSRGVAEGAYEQYF.